This TCR beta chain was sequenced for a study of chemoradiotherapy in HPV16-positive cancers. Per germline, CDR1 SQVTM and CDR2 ANQGSEA. Trimming removed 6 bases from V and 4 bases from J, with 12 bases in between. The CDR3 totals 12 residues. Samples were taken several times over chemoradiotherapy. Assay used: immunoSEQ multiplex PCR; TCRdb lists only in-frame clones, some missing. The profile shows roughly 21,000 clones, around 87% of them singletons. The rearrangement uses TRBV29-1 and TRBJ1-1; D is possibly TRBD1 (5 bases). The input for sequencing was blood, taken from a patient who underwent chemoradiotherapy. This TCR derives from a human donor with HPV-associated anogenital cancer. CDR3 region: CSVNQGRTEAFF. CDR3 nucleotides: TGCAGCGTGAACCAGGGTCGCACTGAAGCTTTCTTT.